This record covers a single TCR beta chain. Its antigen is still unknown. With some 310,000 cells each, the CD8+ T cell subsets were individually sorted in triplicate. This sample was taken from a study of CXCR3-negative and CXCR3-positive naive CD8 T cells. In the study overall: Cumulative TRB read yield was approximately 135 million, averaging about 1.5 +/- 0.3 million per library. Findings and limits, study-wide: CXCR3-positive naive cells carried more hydrophobic TRB CDR3s than CXCR3-negative ones. Naive CXCR3-positive and CXCR3-negative cells shared similar TRBV-TRBJ usage, unlike memory cells. Most assays used freshly isolated PBMCs, as cryopreservation partially reduced CXCR3.

It was by 5' RACE with UMI labels that the TRB cDNA libraries were prepared. TCRdb re-analyzed the 5' RACE reads; it lists each CDR3 protein once, without DNA. The table lists approximately 5,000 distinct CDR3 sequences. The receptor's source is a human donor in good health. Some clones in this sample may be carry-over from other donors' samples. Sample: naive CXCR3+ CD8+ T cells from blood. Indicated subset: CD45RO-CCR7+CD27+CD95- naive CD8+ T cells expressing CXCR3 (TNR3+).

This CDR3 reads CASSIPGQTYEQYF. This chain joins TRBV7-2 and TRBJ2-7; the TCRdb call, TRBD1, lacks DNA for checking. Germline V gene data show CDR1 as SGHTA and CDR2 as FQGNSA. The CDR3 is 14 amino acids. The full variable domain, its missing parts supplied by reference TRBV7-2 and TRBJ2-7, is GAGVSQSPSNKVTEKGKDVELRCDPISGHTALYWYRQSLGQGLEFLIYFQGNSAPDKSGLPSDRFSAERTGGSVSTLTIQRTQQEDSAVYLCASSIPGQTYEQYFGPGTRLTVT.